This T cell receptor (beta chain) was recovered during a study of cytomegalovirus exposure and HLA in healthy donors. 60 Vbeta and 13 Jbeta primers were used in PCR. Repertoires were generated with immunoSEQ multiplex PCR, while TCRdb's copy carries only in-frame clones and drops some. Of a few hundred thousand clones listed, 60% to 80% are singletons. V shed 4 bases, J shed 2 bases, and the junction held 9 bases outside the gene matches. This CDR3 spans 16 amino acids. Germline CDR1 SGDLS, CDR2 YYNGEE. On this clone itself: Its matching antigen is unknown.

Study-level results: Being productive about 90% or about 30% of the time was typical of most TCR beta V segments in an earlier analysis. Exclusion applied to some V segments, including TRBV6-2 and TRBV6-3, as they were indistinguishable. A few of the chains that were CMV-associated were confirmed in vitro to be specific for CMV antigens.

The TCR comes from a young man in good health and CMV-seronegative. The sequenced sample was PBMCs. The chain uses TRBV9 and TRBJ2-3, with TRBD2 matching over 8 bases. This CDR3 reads CASSPGTSALTDTQYF. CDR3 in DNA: TGTGCCAGCAGCCCCGGGACTAGTGCCCTCACAGATACGCAGTATTTT.